Each of the 20 T cell receptor beta chains below was sequenced from the same sample in a study of T cell repertoires in aging, cancer and after chemotherapy. A mixed TRB-A/B primer pool amplified rearranged TRB by multiplex touch-down PCR. MiXCR was run by TCRdb on the multiplex PCR reads, yielding one entry per CDR3 protein. The repertoire has around 13,000 distinct CDR3 sequences, 35% of them found once; the top ten carry just over 6.5%. Amplification of TCR beta used genomic DNA extracted from peripheral blood. Sequencing was done on a sample of blood. The receptors shown here come from a human donor in good health. The donor label of this sample is uncertain.

This clonotype counts as medium-sized (0.01 to 0.1%). The CDR3 DNA follows: TGTGCCTGGAGTGTACTAGCGGAGTCCTACGAGCAGTACTTC. Translated, it gives CAWSVLAESYEQYF. The chain recombines TRBV30 with TRBJ2-7; 8 bases are shared with TRBD2. Germline trimming cut 0 bases from V and 1 base from J; bases unmatched to any gene: 2. This CDR3 comprises 14 residues. Germline CDR1 reads GTSNPN; CDR2 reads SVGIG (reference sequence).

This clonotype was seen a few times. The chain employs TRBV30 and TRBJ2-1; D may be TRBD1 or TRBD2 (5 bases each). Per germline, CDR1 GTSNPN and CDR2 SVGIG (reference sequence). CDR3 length equals 14 residues. With 2 bases removed from V and 4 bases from J, the gap between germline ends came to 12 bases. The CDR3 protein is CAWSRGTLYNEQFF. The DNA for the CDR3 is TGTGCCTGGAGTCGAGGGACCCTTTACAATGAGCAGTTCTTC.

This clonotype was picked up a small number of times. The chain uses TRBV6-6 and TRBJ1-2; D is ambiguous. The CDR3 extends over 16 amino acids. Germline V lookup: CDR1 MNHNY, CDR2 SVGAGI (reference sequence). Trimming cost V 2 bases and J 4 bases, with 17 bases left between them. The CDR3 DNA follows: TGTGCCAGCAGTTACCTACAGCCAGTACCGTCCTATGGCTACACCTTC. It translates to CASSYLQPVPSYGYTF.

The genes are TRBV30 and TRBJ2-1; 10 bases map to TRBD2. Trimming took 8 bases from V and 2 from J; bases not matched to a gene: 3. The CDR3 runs to 13 residues. Germline V gene sequence: CDR1 GTSNPN, CDR2 SVGIG (reference sequence). The CDR3: CATGLAAYNEQFF. The CDR3, as DNA: TGTGCCACTGGACTAGCGGCCTACAATGAGCAGTTCTTC. Combining the CDR3 with reference TRBV30 and TRBJ2-1 gives the whole variable domain SQTIHQWPATLVQPVGSPLSLECTVEGTSNPNLYWYRQAAGRGLQLLFYSVGIGQISSEVPQNLSASRPQDRQFILSSKKLLLSDSGFYLCATGLAAYNEQFFGPGTRLTVL.

As DNA, the CDR3 is TGTGCCAGCTTGGCGGGAGGGCTGGAAAACATTCAGTACTTC. This codes for CASLAGGLENIQYF. The chain couples TRBV12-3 or TRBV12-4 to TRBJ2-4; TRBD2 matches at 9 bases. The CDR3 loop spans 14 amino acids. Trimming took 8 bases from V and 5 from J; bases not matched to a gene: 7.

In this sample, this clonotype turned up a few times. The V gene is TRBV30, the J gene TRBJ2-2, with D possibly matching TRBD1 (5 bases). Trimming took 1 base from V and 7 from J, leaving 10 bases between them. This CDR3 region has 13 residues. In germline, CDR1 is GTSNPN, CDR2 SVGIG (reference sequence). The CDR3 here is CAWSEGSVGELFF. The CDR3 bases are TGTGCCTGGAGTGAGGGGTCTGTCGGGGAGCTGTTTTTT.

By frequency in the sample, this clonotype is medium-sized. The CDR3 does not end in the conserved phenylalanine or tryptophan, so this is likely a read error. The DNA is left out, because the CDR3 cannot be placed on it with certainty; the CDR3 is given as TCRdb lists it. This rearrangement joins TRBV19 to TRBJ2-1; the table's D call, TRBD2, was not checked against the DNA. Per the germline V gene, CDR1 is LNHDA and CDR2 is SQIVND (reference sequence). A total of 11 residues make up the CDR3, ends included. CDR3 in amino acids: CASLGRLAGAG.

The rearrangement uses TRBV13 and TRBJ2-2, with TRBD2 as a possible D gene (5 bases). V shed 3 bases and J shed 5 bases, with 22 bases lying between them. The CDR3 contains 18 residues. Germline values: CDR1 PRHDT, CDR2 FYEKMQ (reference sequence). The chain's CDR3 is CASSFLFEWGDRTGELFF. The CDR3, as DNA: TGTGCCAGCAGCTTTTTATTTGAGTGGGGAGATCGAACCGGGGAGCTGTTTTTT.

Relative to its sample, this clonotype is medium-sized. V usage is TRBV11-3 and J usage is TRBJ2-4; TRBD1 aligns across 7 bases. The V and J ends lost 3 bases and 0 bases, in that order; junction bases with no gene match: 5. CDR1 is SGHNT and CDR2 is YENEEA in the germline V gene. This CDR3 has 16 amino acids. The CDR3 region is CASSFTGALAKNIQYF. CDR3 sequence (DNA): TGTGCCAGCAGCTTCACAGGGGCCCTAGCCAAAAACATTCAGTACTTC.

V gene TRBV5-4 combines with J gene TRBJ1-2, with D uncertain. The CDR3 extends over 16 amino acids. The V end was cut by 2 bases, the J end by 0 bases, with 14 bases between. Germline CDR1 SGHNT, CDR2 YYREEE (reference sequence). The CDR3 loop reads CASSFSDWEANYGYTF. Here the CDR3 DNA reads TGTGCCAGCAGCTTCTCTGACTGGGAAGCTAACTATGGCTACACCTTC.

V gene TRBV12-3 or TRBV12-4 combines with J gene TRBJ2-1, with no clear D. Trimming stripped 5 bases from V and 14 bases from J, with 16 bases between. CDR3 length equals 12 residues. As DNA, the CDR3 is TGTGCCAGCAGTACCGGACCGAGCATCGAGTTCTTC. Translation: CASSTGPSIEFF.

By share of the sample, this clonotype is medium-sized. The CDR3 sequence: CASSIARASDTQYF. DNA of the CDR3: TGTGCCAGTAGTATAGCGAGGGCTTCAGATACGCAGTATTTT. V usage is TRBV19 and J usage is TRBJ2-3, with a tentative D call TRBD2 (5 bases). With 1 base removed from V and 4 bases from J, the gap between germline ends came to 9 bases. This CDR3 region has 14 residues. Germline V gene sequence: CDR1 LNHDA, CDR2 SQIVND (reference sequence).

J is TRBJ2-2 and V is TRBV29-1; perhaps TRBD1 as D (6 bases). Trimming removed 4 bases from V and 8 bases from J, with 17 bases in between. This CDR3 is built from 14 residues. Germline lookup yields CDR1 SQVTM and CDR2 ANQGSEA. The CDR3: CSVASGHLTGELFF. The CDR3 coding sequence is TGCAGCGTTGCCTCGGGACACCTCACTGGGGAGCTGTTTTTT.

The chain is built from TRBV15 and TRBJ1-2, with no clear D. V was shortened by 1 base and J by 6 bases, with 12 bases between the two germline ends. The CDR3 length is 14 residues. Germline-derived CDR1 and CDR2 are LNHNV and YYDKDF (reference sequence). The CDR3 here is CATSRAVGWDGYTF. DNA for the CDR3: TGTGCCACCAGCAGAGCTGTGGGATGGGATGGCTACACCTTC.

The rearrangement links TRBV30 to TRBJ1-5; D might be TRBD1 (5 bases). V was shortened by 5 bases and J by 5 bases, with 13 bases between the two germline ends. This CDR3 contains 13 residues. Germline V gene data show CDR1 as GTSNPN and CDR2 as SVGIG (reference sequence). The CDR3 reads CAWHMGGDQPQHF. DNA of the CDR3: TGTGCCTGGCACATGGGGGGGGATCAGCCCCAGCATTTT.

The chain has TRBV27 and TRBJ1-6; D may be TRBD1 (5 bases). Trimming cost V 6 bases and J 10 bases, with 13 bases left between them. The CDR3 runs to 13 residues. CDR1 is MNHEY, CDR2 SMNVEV, per germline (reference sequence). The CDR3: CASRRTRDSPLHF. CDR3 DNA sequence: TGTGCCAGCAGGAGAACTAGGGACTCACCCCTCCACTTT.

This sequence joins TRBV7-9 and TRBJ2-7; 7 nucleotides line up with TRBD1. Germline assignment: CDR1 SEHNR and CDR2 FQNEAQ (reference sequence). The V segment lost 1 base and the J segment 1 base; nucleotides outside the gene matches: 7. The CDR3 has 16 amino acids. CDR3 sequence: CASSLVRDSLSYEQYF. The CDR3 DNA sequence: TGTGCCAGCAGCTTAGTTCGGGACAGCTTGTCCTACGAGCAGTACTTC.

The chain has TRBV15 and TRBJ1-2, with D uncertain. The V gene's germline CDR1 is LNHNV and CDR2 YYDKDF (reference sequence). Trimming left V 4 bases short and J 4 bases short, with 13 bases between. This CDR3 has 14 residues. In nucleotides, the CDR3 is TGTGCCACCAGCAACCGACAAAGCGGCTATGGCTACACCTTC. This codes for CATSNRQSGYGYTF.

Within the sample, this clonotype is medium-sized (0.01 to 0.1%). This chain links TRBV29-1 with TRBJ1-5, with 9 bases that match TRBD1. The CDR3 length is 13 residues. Germline CDR1 reads SQVTM; CDR2 reads ANQGSEA. V shed 6 bases and J 4 bases; nucleotides not matched to a gene: 4. Here the CDR3 reads CSVKQGANQPQHF. The CDR3, as DNA: TGCAGCGTCAAACAGGGGGCTAATCAGCCCCAGCATTTT.

This clonotype turned up a few times. This rearrangement joins TRBV5-4 to TRBJ2-3; no clear D. This CDR3 is built from 12 residues. V lost 5 bases and J lost 2, with 6 bases in between. In germline, CDR1 is SGHNT, CDR2 YYREEE (reference sequence). The chain's CDR3 is CASRGYTDTQYF. CDR3 DNA: TGTGCCAGCAGAGGATACACAGATACGCAGTATTTT.